This T cell receptor beta chain stems from a study of blood T cell repertoires in COVID-19. Those enrolled in Seattle joined during active infection and were followed longitudinally afterward. V gave up 6 bases and J gave up 4 bases, with 12 bases separating them. Looked up from germline, CDR1 is LGHNT and CDR2 is FRNRAP. The CDR3 sequence is 14 residues long. Assay used: immunoSEQ multiplex PCR; TCRdb lists only in-frame clones, some missing. The table shows 150,000 to 200,000 clones, with approximately 86% occurring only once. The source material was peripheral blood. The TCR originated in a middle-aged woman with COVID-19, enrolled during active disease. The chain recombines TRBV12-5 with TRBJ2-2, with D perhaps TRBD1 (5 bases). The CDR3 sequence: CASGPTGPTGELFF. CDR3 coding DNA: TGTGCTAGTGGACCCACAGGCCCCACCGGGGAGCTGTTTTTT.